Shown below are 3 T cell receptor beta chains from a single sample sequenced in a study of T cell repertoires in cytomegalovirus infection. TCRdb fed the reads into MiXCR, producing one record per CDR3 protein. The sample includes approximately 180,000 distinct CDR3 sequences, roughly a fifth seen only once; the top ten take around 3.1%. The material sequenced was PBMCs. The receptors were sampled from a human donor in good health (CMV status not recorded). Some clones in this sample may be carry-over from other donors' samples.

In this sample, this clonotype turned up many times. The CDR3 DNA reads TGTGCCAGCAGCAGATACAGGGACATTCCTGGAAACACCATATATTTT. The encoded protein is CASSRYRDIPGNTIYF. J is TRBJ1-3 and V is TRBV28, with D perhaps TRBD1 (6 bases). CDR3 size: 16 residues. From germline, CDR1 is MDHEN and CDR2 SYDVKM. V was pared by 6 bases and J by 2 bases, with 17 bases between.

This clonotype was found many times. The gene calls are TRBV11-2 and TRBJ2-1; D gene unclear. Germline V gene sequence: CDR1 SGHAT, CDR2 FQNNGV. V gave up 2 bases and J gave up 0 bases, with 8 bases separating them. CDR3 length equals 15 residues. The CDR3 region is CASSLMGASYNEQFF. CDR3 nucleotides: TGTGCCAGCAGCTTAATGGGTGCCTCCTACAATGAGCAGTTCTTC. The variable domain in full, completed from reference TRBV11-2 and TRBJ2-1, reads EAGVAQSPRYKIIEKRQSVAFWCNPISGHATLYWYQQILGQGPKLLIQFQNNGVVDDSQLPKDRFSAERLKGVDSTLKIQPAKLEDSAVYLCASSLMGASYNEQFFGPGTRLTVL.

The rearrangement joins TRBV6-5 to TRBJ1-5; the D gene is possibly TRBD1 (5 bases). Germline V gives CDR1 MNHEY, CDR2 SVGAGI. The CDR3 totals 14 residues. V shed 5 bases and J shed 4 bases, with 12 bases lying between them. The CDR3 DNA reads as TGTGCCAGCAGTCCCGACAGCGGGAATCAGCCCCAGCATTTT. Amino acids: CASSPDSGNQPQHF.